These 20 T cell receptor beta chains originate from one sample sequenced in a study of identical twins. MiXCR, applied by TCRdb to the 5' RACE reads, yields one record per CDR3 protein. The sample shows about 720,000 distinct CDR3 sequences, over 15% of them seen only once. These same data were also listed under a study on T cells expressing NK-cell markers.

The sequenced sample consisted of PBMCs. These receptors were obtained from a woman under 30 in good health.

This clonotype was seen a few times. The genes are TRBV11-2 and TRBJ2-7; TRBD2 aligns across 7 bases. Germline V gives CDR1 SGHAT, CDR2 FQNNGV. Trimming removed 4 bases from V and 5 bases from J; junction bases left unmatched: 8. The CDR3 contains 14 residues. CDR3 protein: CASSSPGLPNEQYF. For the CDR3, the DNA is TGTGCCAGCAGCTCTCCGGGACTACCTAACGAGCAGTACTTC.

This clonotype occurred a few times. This sequence joins TRBV5-1 and TRBJ2-3, with TRBD2 matching 11 bases. The V gene's germline CDR1 is SGHRS and CDR2 YFSETQ. The J segment lost 1 base and the V segment lost 7 bases, leaving 2 bases of the junction unmatched. The CDR3 runs 14 residues. Here the CDR3 reads CASVGLAGTDTQYF. CDR3 nucleotides: TGCGCCAGCGTGGGACTAGCGGGCACAGATACGCAGTATTTT.

This clonotype occurred a few times. The chain joins TRBV29-1 to TRBJ2-6; D is uncertain. CDR3 length equals 12 residues. Per the germline V gene, CDR1 is SQVTM and CDR2 is ANQGSEA. Trimming left V 4 bases short and J 8 bases short, with 9 bases between. The CDR3 sequence: CSVVGRTNVLTF. The CDR3 DNA sequence: TGCAGCGTTGTTGGCAGGACCAACGTCCTGACTTTC.

The chain joins TRBV5-1 to TRBJ1-5; D unresolved. Germline V gene lookup returns CDR1 SGHRS and CDR2 YFSETQ. CDR3 length: 13 amino acids. V was trimmed by 4 bases and J by 7 bases, leaving 12 bases between them. The CDR3 DNA follows: TGCGCCAGCAGCAGGGTGGCGGAACAGCCCCAGCATTTT. Translated, it gives CASSRVAEQPQHF.

The chain is built from TRBV12-3 or TRBV12-4 and TRBJ2-1; 9 positions match TRBD2. J lost 6 bases, V lost 5 bases, and 8 bases had no gene match. The CDR3 sequence is 15 residues long. The DNA of the CDR3 is TGTGCCAGCAGTCTGCTCGGACTAGCGTCCAATGAGCAGTTCTTC. Translated: CASSLLGLASNEQFF.

V and J are TRBV7-9 and TRBJ2-7; the D gene could be TRBD1 or TRBD2 (5 bases each). CDR1 is SEHNR and CDR2 is FQNEAQ in the germline V gene (reference sequence). The V and J ends lost 7 bases and 5 bases respectively, with 18 bases between them. The CDR3 is 14 amino acids. The CDR3 loop is CASNHRDQPNEQYF. In nucleotides, the CDR3 is TGTGCCAGCAACCACCGGGACCAGCCTAACGAGCAGTACTTC.

The chain is built from TRBV5-1 and TRBJ2-3; D might be TRBD1 or TRBD2, each matching 6 bases. Germline CDR1 reads SGHRS; CDR2 reads YFSETQ. V was cut by 5 bases and J by 6 bases, with 16 bases left in between. The CDR3 totals 14 residues. CDR3 residues: CASSYGGGLDTQYF. The CDR3 nucleotides read TGCGCCAGCAGTTACGGAGGGGGGCTGGATACGCAGTATTTT.

The gene calls are TRBV20-1 and TRBJ2-7; 7 bases match TRBD2. Germline V lookup: CDR1 DFQATT, CDR2 SNEGSKA (reference sequence). The CDR3 spans 13 residues. CDR3 protein: CSDLTSGIHEQYF. CDR3 bases: TGCAGCGATCTGACCAGCGGGATCCACGAGCAGTACTTC.

This clonotype was observed at least ten times. V usage is TRBV12-3 or TRBV12-4 and J usage is TRBJ1-1; no clear D. With 1 base removed from V and 6 bases from J, the gap between germline ends came to 12 bases. CDR3 length: 14 amino acids. DNA of the CDR3: TGTGCCAGCAGTTTAGGGACCGCGAGTCCTGAAGCTTTCTTT. This codes for CASSLGTASPEAFF.

This clonotype has just a few counts. The rearrangement uses TRBV12-3 or TRBV12-4 and TRBJ2-5; no firm D call. The V end was cut by 6 bases, the J end by 3 bases, with 11 bases between. The CDR3 spans 13 residues. The CDR3 spells CASRYGHKETQYF. The CDR3, as DNA: TGTGCCAGCAGATACGGCCATAAAGAGACCCAGTACTTC.

This clonotype was seen repeatedly, ten times or more. V gene TRBV5-5 combines with J gene TRBJ1-5; 11 bases fit TRBD1. From germline, CDR1 is SGHKS and CDR2 YYEKEE (reference sequence). CDR3 size: 16 residues. The trim removed 4 bases at V and 8 bases at J, leaving 11 bases unmatched. CDR3 DNA: TGTGCCAGCAGCCCGAACCCCCGGGACAGGGGGAAGCCCCAGCATTTT. It encodes CASSPNPRDRGKPQHF.

This clonotype has more than one count but fewer than ten. This chain joins TRBV5-8 and TRBJ1-2, with 9 bases that match TRBD1. The germline V gene has CDR1 SGHTS and CDR2 YDEGEE. Trimming took 1 base from V and 7 from J; bases not matched to a gene: 5. The CDR3 consists of 14 residues. The CDR3 DNA reads as TGTGCCAGCAGCTTGTTGGGGACAGGGTCTGGCTACACCTTC. This codes for CASSLLGTGSGYTF.

This chain joins TRBV6-1 and TRBJ1-1; the match to TRBD1 covers 9 bases. The CDR3 runs to 15 residues. V lost 5 bases and J lost 5; bases outside the gene matches: 9. Germline loops: CDR1 MNHNS, CDR2 SASEGT. The CDR3 loop reads CASSPPGTGRTEAFF. In DNA form, the CDR3 reads TGTGCCAGCAGTCCTCCCGGGACAGGGAGGACTGAAGCTTTCTTT.

This clonotype has a handful of counts. The gene calls are TRBV29-1 and TRBJ2-7, with D tentatively TRBD2 (5 bases). CDR1 is SQVTM, CDR2 ANQGSEA, per germline. The V end was cut by 4 bases, the J end by 1 base, with 17 bases between. CDR3 length equals 15 residues. The chain's CDR3 is CSVVPPGSNSYEQYF. The DNA for the CDR3 is TGCAGCGTTGTCCCTCCGGGGTCTAATTCCTACGAGCAGTACTTC.

The chain uses TRBV10-1 and TRBJ2-2; no clear D gene. Trimming pared 2 bases from V and 6 bases from J, leaving 4 bases between. Germline loops: CDR1 WNHNN, CDR2 SYGVQD (reference sequence). The CDR3 is 12 residues long. The CDR3 region is CASSERSGELFF. For the CDR3, the DNA is TGCGCCAGCAGTGAGAGGTCCGGGGAGCTGTTTTTT.

This rearrangement joins TRBV7-2 to TRBJ2-5; TRBD1 aligns across 12 bases. V dropped 8 bases and J dropped 4; count of bases not matched to a gene: 8. The germline CDR1 and CDR2 sequences are SGHTA and FQGNSA. The CDR3 runs 15 residues. The CDR3 reads CASCYSGQGAETQYF. The CDR3 DNA sequence: TGTGCCAGCTGCTACTCGGGACAGGGGGCAGAGACCCAGTACTTC. Using reference TRBV7-2 and TRBJ2-5 for the parts outside the CDR3, the full variable domain is GAGVSQSPSNKVTEKGKDVELRCDPISGHTALYWYRQSLGQGLEFLIYFQGNSAPDKSGLPSDRFSAERTGGSVSTLTIQRTQQEDSAVYLCASCYSGQGAETQYFGPGTRLLVL.

The V call is TRBV7-3, the J call TRBJ1-1, with TRBD1 as a possible D gene (5 bases). Trimming left V 5 bases short and J 1 base short, with 14 bases between. The length of the CDR3 is 15 residues. Germline V gene lookup returns CDR1 SGHTA and CDR2 FQGTGA. CDR3 in amino acids: CASSPHHGGNTEAFF. Here the CDR3 DNA reads TGTGCCAGCAGCCCACATCACGGGGGGAACACTGAAGCTTTCTTT.

This chain joins TRBV11-2 and TRBJ2-5; 7 nucleotides line up with TRBD2. The germline CDR1 and CDR2 sequences are SGHAT and FQNNGV. The CDR3 is 17 residues long. The J segment lost 4 bases and the V segment lost 0 bases, leaving 11 bases of the junction unmatched. CDR3 DNA: TGTGCCAGCAGCTTAGAAGGGAACGCGGGAGTGGGAGAGACCCAGTACTTC. Translating it yields CASSLEGNAGVGETQYF. The full variable domain, its missing parts supplied by reference TRBV11-2 and TRBJ2-5, is EAGVAQSPRYKIIEKRQSVAFWCNPISGHATLYWYQQILGQGPKLLIQFQNNGVVDDSQLPKDRFSAERLKGVDSTLKIQPAKLEDSAVYLCASSLEGNAGVGETQYFGPGTRLLVL.

The chain has TRBV5-4 and TRBJ2-2; the match to TRBD1 covers 7 bases. J lost 2 bases, V lost 1 base, and 2 bases had no gene match. There are 15 residues in the CDR3. Germline lookup yields CDR1 SGHNT and CDR2 YYREEE (reference sequence). CDR3 coding DNA: TGTGCCAGCAGCTTGCAGGGGGTTAACACCGGGGAGCTGTTTTTT. Translated, it gives CASSLQGVNTGELFF.

This chain uses TRBV5-1 with TRBJ2-7; 7 bases fit TRBD2. With V trimmed by 4 bases and J by 5 bases, 6 bases remained unmatched. CDR1 is SGHRS and CDR2 is YFSETQ in the germline V gene. There are 13 residues in the CDR3. The CDR3 reads CASSRREINEQYF. CDR3 bases: TGCGCCAGCAGCAGGCGGGAGATTAACGAGCAGTACTTC.